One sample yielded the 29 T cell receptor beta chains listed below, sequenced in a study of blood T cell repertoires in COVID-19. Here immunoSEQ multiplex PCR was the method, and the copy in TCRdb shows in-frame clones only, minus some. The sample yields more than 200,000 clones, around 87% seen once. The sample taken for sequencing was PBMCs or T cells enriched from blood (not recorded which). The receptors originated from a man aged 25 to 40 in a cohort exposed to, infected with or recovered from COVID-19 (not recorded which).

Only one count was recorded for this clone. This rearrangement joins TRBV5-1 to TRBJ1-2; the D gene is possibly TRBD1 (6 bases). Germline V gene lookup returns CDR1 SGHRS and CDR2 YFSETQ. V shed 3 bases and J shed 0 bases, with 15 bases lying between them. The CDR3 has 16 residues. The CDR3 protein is CASSYTWTATNYGYTF. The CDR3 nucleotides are TGCGCCAGCAGCTATACATGGACAGCGACTAACTATGGCTACACCTTC. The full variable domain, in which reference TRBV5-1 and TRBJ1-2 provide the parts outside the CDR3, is KAGVTQTPRYLIKTRGQQVTLSCSPISGHRSVSWYQQTPGQGLQFLFEYFSETQRNKGNFPGRFSGRQFSNSRSEMNVSTLELGDSALYLCASSYTWTATNYGYTFGSGTRLTVV.

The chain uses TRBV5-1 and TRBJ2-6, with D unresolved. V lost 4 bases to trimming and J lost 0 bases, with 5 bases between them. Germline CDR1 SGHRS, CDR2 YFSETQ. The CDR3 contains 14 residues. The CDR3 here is CASSPVSGANVLTF. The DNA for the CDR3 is TGCGCCAGCAGCCCGGTCTCTGGGGCCAACGTCCTGACTTTC.

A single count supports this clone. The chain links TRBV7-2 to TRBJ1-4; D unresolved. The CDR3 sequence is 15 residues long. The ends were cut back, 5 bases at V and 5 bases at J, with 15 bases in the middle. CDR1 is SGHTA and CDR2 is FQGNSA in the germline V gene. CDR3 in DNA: TGTGCCAGCAGCCCCCAGAGGGCAAGAAATGAAAAACTGTTTTTT. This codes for CASSPQRARNEKLFF.

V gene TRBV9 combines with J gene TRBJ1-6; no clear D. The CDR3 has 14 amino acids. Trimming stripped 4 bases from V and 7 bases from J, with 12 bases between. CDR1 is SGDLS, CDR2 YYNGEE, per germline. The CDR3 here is CASSSIRRNSPLHF. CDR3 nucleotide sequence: TGTGCCAGCAGCTCGATAAGGAGAAATTCACCCCTCCACTTT.

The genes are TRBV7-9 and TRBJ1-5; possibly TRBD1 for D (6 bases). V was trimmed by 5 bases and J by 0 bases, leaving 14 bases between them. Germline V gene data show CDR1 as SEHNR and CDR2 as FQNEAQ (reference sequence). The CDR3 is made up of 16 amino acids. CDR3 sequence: CASSQDGQSSNQPQHF. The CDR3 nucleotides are TGTGCCAGCAGCCAGGATGGACAGAGTAGCAATCAGCCCCAGCATTTT.

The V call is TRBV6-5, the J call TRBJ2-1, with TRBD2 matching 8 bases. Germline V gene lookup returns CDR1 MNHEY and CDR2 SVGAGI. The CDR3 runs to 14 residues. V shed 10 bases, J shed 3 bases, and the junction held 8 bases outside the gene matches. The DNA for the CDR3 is TGTGCCACCGGGGGGGATTCAGACTACAATGAGCAGTTCTTC. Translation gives CATGGDSDYNEQFF.

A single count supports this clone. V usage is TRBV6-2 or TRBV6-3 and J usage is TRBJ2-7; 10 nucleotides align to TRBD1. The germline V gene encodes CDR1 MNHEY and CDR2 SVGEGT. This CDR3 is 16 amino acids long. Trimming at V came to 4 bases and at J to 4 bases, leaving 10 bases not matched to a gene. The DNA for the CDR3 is TGTGCCAGCAGTTCCCCGGACAGGGGGTTGACTTACGAGCAGTACTTC. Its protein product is CASSSPDRGLTYEQYF.

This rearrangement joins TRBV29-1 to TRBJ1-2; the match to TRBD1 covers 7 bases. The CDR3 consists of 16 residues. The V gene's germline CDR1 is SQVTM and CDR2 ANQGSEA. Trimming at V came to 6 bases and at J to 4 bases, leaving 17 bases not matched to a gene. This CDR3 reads CSVDNGRRGRSYGYTF. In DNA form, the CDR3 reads TGCAGCGTGGACAATGGTAGAAGGGGGCGCAGCTATGGCTACACCTTC.

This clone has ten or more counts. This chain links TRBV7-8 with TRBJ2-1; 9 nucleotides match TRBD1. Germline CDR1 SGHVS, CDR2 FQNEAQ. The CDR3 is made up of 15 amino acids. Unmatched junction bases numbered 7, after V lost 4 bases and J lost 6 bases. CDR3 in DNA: TGTGCCAGCAGCTCTTGGACAGGGGAATCCAATGAGCAGTTCTTC. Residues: CASSSWTGESNEQFF.

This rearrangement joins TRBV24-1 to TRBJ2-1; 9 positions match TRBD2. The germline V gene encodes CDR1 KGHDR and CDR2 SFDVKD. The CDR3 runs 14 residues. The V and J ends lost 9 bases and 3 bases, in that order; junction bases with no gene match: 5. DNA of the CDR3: TGTGCCACCTCGGATAGCGGGAGCTACAATGAGCAGTTCTTC. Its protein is CATSDSGSYNEQFF.

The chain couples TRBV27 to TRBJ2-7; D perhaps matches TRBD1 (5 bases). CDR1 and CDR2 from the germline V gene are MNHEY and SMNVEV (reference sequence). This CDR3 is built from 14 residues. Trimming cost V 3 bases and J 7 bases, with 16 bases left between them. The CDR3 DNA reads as TGTGCCAGCAGTTTTTCGCGTCAGGGAAAAGAGCAGTACTTC. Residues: CASSFSRQGKEQYF.

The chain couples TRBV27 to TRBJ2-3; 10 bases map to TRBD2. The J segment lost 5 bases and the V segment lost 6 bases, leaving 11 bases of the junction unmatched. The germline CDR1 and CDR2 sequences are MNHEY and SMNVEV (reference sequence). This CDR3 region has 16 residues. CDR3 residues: CASRVWLAGVEDTQYF. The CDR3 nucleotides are TGTGCCAGCAGGGTGTGGCTAGCGGGAGTTGAAGATACGCAGTATTTT.

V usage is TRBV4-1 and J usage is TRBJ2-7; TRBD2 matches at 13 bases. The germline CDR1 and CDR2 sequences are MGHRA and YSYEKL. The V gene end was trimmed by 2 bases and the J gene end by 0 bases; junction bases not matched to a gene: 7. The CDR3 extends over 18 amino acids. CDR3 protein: CASSQRTSGRASSYEQYF. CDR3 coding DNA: TGCGCCAGCAGCCAACGAACTAGCGGGAGGGCCTCCTCCTACGAGCAGTACTTC.

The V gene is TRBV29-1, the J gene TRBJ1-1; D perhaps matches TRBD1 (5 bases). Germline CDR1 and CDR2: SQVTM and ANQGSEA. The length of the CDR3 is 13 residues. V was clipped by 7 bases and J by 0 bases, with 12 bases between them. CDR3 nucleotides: TGCAGCGGGATCCAGGGTCTGAACACTGAAGCTTTCTTT. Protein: CSGIQGLNTEAFF.

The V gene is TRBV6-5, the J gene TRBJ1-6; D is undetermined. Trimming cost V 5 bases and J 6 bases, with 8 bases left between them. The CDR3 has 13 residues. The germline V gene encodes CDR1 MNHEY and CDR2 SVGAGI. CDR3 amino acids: CASSPEFNSPLHF. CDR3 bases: TGTGCCAGCAGTCCGGAGTTTAATTCACCCCTCCACTTT.

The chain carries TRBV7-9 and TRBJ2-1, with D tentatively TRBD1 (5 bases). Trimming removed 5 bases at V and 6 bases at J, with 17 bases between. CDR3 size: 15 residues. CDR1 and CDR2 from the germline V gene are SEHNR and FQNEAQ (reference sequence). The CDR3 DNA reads TGTGCCAGCAGCCCCACTGGGGCCTCGGGCAATGAGCAGTTCTTC. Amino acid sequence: CASSPTGASGNEQFF.

The CDR3 spells CASSPSGRTLDLAKNIQYF. The CDR3 nucleotides are TGTGCCAGCAGCCCTTCGGGCAGAACACTAGATCTAGCCAAAAACATTCAGTACTTC. V is TRBV6-2 or TRBV6-3 and J is TRBJ2-4, with a possible D match to TRBD2 (5 bases). Germline CDR1 reads MNHEY; CDR2 reads SVGEGT. V was shortened by 6 bases and J by 0 bases, with 24 bases between the two germline ends. The CDR3 loop spans 19 amino acids.

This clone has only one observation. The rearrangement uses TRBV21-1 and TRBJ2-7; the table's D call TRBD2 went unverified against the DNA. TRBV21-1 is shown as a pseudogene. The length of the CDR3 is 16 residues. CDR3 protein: CASSTLQGTSSYEQYF. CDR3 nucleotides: TGTGCCAGCAGCACGTTACAGGGGACTAGCTCCTACGAGCAGTACTTC.

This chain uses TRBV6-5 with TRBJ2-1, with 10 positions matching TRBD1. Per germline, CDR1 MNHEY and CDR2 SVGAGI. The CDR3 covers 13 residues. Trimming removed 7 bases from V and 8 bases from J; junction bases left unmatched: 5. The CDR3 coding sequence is TGTGCCAGCAACCGACAGGGGGCACATGAGCAGTTCTTC. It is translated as CASNRQGAHEQFF.

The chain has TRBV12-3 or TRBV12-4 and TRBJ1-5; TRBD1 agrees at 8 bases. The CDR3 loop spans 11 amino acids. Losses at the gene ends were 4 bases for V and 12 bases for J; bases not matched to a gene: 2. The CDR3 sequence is CASSYRGGQHF. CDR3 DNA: TGTGCCAGCAGTTACAGGGGGGGCCAGCATTTT.

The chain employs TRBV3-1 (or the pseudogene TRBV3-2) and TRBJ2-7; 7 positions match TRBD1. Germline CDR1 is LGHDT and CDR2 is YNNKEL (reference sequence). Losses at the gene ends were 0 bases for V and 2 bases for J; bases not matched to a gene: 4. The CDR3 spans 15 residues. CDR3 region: CASSQDLGTAYEQYF. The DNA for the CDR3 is TGTGCCAGCAGCCAAGACCTAGGGACAGCCTACGAGCAGTACTTC.

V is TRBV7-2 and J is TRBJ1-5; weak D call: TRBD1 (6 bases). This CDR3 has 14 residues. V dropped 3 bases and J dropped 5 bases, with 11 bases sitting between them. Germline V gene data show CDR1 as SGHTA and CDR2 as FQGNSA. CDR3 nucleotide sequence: TGTGCCAGCAGCTTGGGCAGACAGGATCAGCCCCAGCATTTT. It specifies CASSLGRQDQPQHF.

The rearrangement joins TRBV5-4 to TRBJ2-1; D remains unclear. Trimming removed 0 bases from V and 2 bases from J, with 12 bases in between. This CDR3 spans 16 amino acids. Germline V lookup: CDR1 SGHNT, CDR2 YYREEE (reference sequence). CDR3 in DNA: TGTGCCAGCAGCTTGGACCCTGAGTTTACCTACAATGAGCAGTTCTTC. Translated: CASSLDPEFTYNEQFF.

The CDR3, as DNA: TGTGCCACCAGTTCGCAGGGGGAGAGCACTGAAGCTTTCTTT. Its translation: CATSSQGESTEAFF. V and J are TRBV15 and TRBJ1-1, with 7 positions matching TRBD1. J lost 4 bases, V lost 6 bases, and 8 bases had no gene match. The CDR3 runs 14 residues. The germline gives CDR1 LNHNV, CDR2 YYDKDF (reference sequence).

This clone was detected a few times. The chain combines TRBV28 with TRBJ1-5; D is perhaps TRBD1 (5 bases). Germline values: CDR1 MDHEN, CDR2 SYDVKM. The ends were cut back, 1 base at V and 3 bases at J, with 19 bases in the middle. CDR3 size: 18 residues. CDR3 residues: CASSLFSGEGSFNQPQHF. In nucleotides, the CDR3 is TGTGCCAGCAGTTTATTCTCTGGGGAGGGGTCCTTCAATCAGCCCCAGCATTTT.

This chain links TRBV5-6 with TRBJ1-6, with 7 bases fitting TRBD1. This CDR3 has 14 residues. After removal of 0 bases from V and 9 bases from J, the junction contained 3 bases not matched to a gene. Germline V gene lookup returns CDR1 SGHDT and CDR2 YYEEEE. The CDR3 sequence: CASSLGQGTSPLHF. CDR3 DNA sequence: TGTGCCAGCAGCTTGGGACAGGGAACTTCACCCCTCCACTTT.

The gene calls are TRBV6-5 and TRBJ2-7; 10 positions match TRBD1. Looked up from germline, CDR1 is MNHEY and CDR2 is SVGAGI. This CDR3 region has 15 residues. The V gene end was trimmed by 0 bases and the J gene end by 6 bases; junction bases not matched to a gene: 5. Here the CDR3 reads CASSYSGQGFGEQYF. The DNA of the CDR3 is TGTGCCAGCAGTTACTCGGGACAGGGGTTTGGCGAGCAGTACTTC.

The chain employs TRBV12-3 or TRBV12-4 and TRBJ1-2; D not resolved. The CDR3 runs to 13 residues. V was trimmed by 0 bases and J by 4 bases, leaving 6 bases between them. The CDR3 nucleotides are TGTGCCAGCAGTTTAGCAGGGAGCTATGGCTACACCTTC. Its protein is CASSLAGSYGYTF.

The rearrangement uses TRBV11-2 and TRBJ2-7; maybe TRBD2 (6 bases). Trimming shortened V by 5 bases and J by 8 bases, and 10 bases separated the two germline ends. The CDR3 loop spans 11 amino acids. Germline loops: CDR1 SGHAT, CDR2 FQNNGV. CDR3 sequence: CASSPGLQQYF. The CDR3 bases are TGTGCCAGCAGCCCAGGACTACAGCAGTACTTC.